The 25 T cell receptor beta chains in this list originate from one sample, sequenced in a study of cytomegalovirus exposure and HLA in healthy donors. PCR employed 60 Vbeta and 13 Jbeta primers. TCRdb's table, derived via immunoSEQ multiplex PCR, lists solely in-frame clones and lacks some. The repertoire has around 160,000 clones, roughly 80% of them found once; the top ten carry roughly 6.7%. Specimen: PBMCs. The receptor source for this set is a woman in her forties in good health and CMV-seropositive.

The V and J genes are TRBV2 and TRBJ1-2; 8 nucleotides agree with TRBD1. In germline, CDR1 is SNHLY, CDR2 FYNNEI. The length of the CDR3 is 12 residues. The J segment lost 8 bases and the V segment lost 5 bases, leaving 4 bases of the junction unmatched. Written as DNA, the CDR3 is TGTGCCAGCAGTCCCAGACAGGGGGGCTACACCTTC. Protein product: CASSPRQGGYTF.

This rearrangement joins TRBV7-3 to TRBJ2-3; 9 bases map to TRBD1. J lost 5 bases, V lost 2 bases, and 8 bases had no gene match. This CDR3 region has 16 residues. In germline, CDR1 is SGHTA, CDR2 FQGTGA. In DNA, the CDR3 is TGTGCCAGCAGCTTAGGGGCGGGACAGGGTGTAGATACGCAGTATTTT. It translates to CASSLGAGQGVDTQYF.

This CDR3 is CASSPQTSAGYNEQFF. For the CDR3, the DNA is TGCGCCAGCAGCCCTCAGACTAGCGCAGGCTACAATGAGCAGTTCTTC. The chain uses TRBV5-1 and TRBJ2-1; 8 positions agree with TRBD2. Germline-derived CDR1 and CDR2 are SGHRS and YFSETQ. The V segment lost 4 bases and the J segment 3 bases; nucleotides outside the gene matches: 9. CDR3 length: 16 amino acids.

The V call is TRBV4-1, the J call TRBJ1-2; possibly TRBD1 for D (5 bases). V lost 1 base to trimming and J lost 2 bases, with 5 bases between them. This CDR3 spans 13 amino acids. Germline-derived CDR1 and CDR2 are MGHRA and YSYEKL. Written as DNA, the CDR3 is TGCGCCAGCAGCCAAGCAGGGAACTATGGCTACACCTTC. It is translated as CASSQAGNYGYTF.

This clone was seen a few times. CDR3 sequence (DNA): TGCGCCAGCAGCCCCCGGGACAGCTCCATGAACACTGAAGCTTTCTTT. Translated, it gives CASSPRDSSMNTEAFF. The chain couples TRBV5-1 to TRBJ1-1; 7 bases fit TRBD1. V was pared by 4 bases and J by 0 bases, with 9 bases of the junction left unmatched. CDR3 length equals 16 residues. In germline, CDR1 is SGHRS, CDR2 YFSETQ. Combining the CDR3 with reference TRBV5-1 and TRBJ1-1 gives the whole variable domain KAGVTQTPRYLIKTRGQQVTLSCSPISGHRSVSWYQQTPGQGLQFLFEYFSETQRNKGNFPGRFSGRQFSNSRSEMNVSTLELGDSALYLCASSPRDSSMNTEAFFGQGTRLTVV.

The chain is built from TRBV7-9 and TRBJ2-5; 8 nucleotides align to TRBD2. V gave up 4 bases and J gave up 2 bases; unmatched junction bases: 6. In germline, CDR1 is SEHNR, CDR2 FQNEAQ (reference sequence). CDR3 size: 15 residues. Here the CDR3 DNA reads TGTGCCAGCAGCTGGGTAGCGGGGCCACAAGAGACCCAGTACTTC. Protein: CASSWVAGPQETQYF.

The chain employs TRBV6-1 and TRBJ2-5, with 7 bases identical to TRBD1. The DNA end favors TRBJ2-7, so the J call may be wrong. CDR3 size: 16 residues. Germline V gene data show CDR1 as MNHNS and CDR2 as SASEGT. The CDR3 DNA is TGTGCCAGCAGTGATCCGACAGGGAATATTTCCTACGAGCAGTACTTC. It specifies CASSDPTGNISYEQYF.

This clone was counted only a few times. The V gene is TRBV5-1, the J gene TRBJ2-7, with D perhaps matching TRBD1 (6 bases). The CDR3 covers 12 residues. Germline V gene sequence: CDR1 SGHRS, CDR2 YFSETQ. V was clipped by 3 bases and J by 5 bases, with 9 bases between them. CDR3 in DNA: TGCGCCAGCAGCTCAACAGGGAACGAGCAGTACTTC. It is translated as CASSSTGNEQYF.

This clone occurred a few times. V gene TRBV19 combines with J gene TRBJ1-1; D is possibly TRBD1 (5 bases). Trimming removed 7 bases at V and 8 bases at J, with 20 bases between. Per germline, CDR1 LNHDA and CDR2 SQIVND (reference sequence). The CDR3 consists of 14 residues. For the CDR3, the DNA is TGTGCCAGTACCGATCAGCAGGGTTATCGGGAAGCTTTCTTT. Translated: CASTDQQGYREAFF.

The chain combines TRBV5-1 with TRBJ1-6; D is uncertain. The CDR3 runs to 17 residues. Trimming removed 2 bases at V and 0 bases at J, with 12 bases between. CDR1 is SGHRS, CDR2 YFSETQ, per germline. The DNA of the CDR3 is TGCGCCAGCAGCTTCGTAGGCGGGAGCTCCTATAATTCACCCCTCCACTTT. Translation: CASSFVGGSSYNSPLHF.

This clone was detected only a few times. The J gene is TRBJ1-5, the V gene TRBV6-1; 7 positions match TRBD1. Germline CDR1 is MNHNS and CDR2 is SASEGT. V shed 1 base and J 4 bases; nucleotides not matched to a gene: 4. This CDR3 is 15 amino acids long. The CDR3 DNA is TGTGCCAGCAGTGAAGAGGGGGCTCGTAATCAGCCCCAGCATTTT. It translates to CASSEEGARNQPQHF.

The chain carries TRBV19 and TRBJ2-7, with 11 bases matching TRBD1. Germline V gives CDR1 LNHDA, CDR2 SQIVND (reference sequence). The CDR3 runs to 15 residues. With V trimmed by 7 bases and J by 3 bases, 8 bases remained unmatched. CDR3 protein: CASKQAGQGDYEQYF. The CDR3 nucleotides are TGTGCCAGTAAACAAGCGGGACAGGGGGACTACGAGCAGTACTTC.

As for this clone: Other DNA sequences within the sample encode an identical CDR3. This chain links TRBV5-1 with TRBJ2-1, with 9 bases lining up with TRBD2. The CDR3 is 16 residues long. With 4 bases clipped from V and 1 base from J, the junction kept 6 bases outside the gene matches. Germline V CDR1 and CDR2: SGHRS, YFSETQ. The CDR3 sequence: CASSLVAGESYNEQFF. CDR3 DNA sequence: TGCGCCAGCAGCCTAGTAGCGGGGGAGTCCTACAATGAGCAGTTCTTC. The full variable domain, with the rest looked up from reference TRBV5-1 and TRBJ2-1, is KAGVTQTPRYLIKTRGQQVTLSCSPISGHRSVSWYQQTPGQGLQFLFEYFSETQRNKGNFPGRFSGRQFSNSRSEMNVSTLELGDSALYLCASSLVAGESYNEQFFGPGTRLTVL.

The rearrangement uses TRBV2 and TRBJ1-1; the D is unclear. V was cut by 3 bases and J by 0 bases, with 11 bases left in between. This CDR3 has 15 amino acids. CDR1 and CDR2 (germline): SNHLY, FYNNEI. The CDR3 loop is CASSDAELMNTEAFF. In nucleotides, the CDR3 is TGTGCCAGCAGTGACGCAGAACTAATGAACACTGAAGCTTTCTTT. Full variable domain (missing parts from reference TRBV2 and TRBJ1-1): EPEVTQTPSHQVTQMGQEVILRCVPISNHLYFYWYRQILGQKVEFLVSFYNNEISEKSEIFDDQFSVERPDGSNFTLKIRSTKLEDSAMYFCASSDAELMNTEAFFGQGTRLTVV.

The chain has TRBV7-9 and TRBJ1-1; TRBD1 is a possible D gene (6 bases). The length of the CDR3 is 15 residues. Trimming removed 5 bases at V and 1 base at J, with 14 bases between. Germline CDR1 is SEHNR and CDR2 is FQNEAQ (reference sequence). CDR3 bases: TGTGCCAGCAGCAGAGACAGGCTATCGAACACTGAAGCTTTCTTT. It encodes CASSRDRLSNTEAFF. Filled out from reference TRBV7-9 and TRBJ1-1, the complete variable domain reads DTGVSQNPRHKITKRGQNVTFRCDPISEHNRLYWYRQTLGQGPEFLTYFQNEAQLEKSRLLSDRFSAERPKGSFSTLEIQRTEQGDSAMYLCASSRDRLSNTEAFFGQGTRLTVV.

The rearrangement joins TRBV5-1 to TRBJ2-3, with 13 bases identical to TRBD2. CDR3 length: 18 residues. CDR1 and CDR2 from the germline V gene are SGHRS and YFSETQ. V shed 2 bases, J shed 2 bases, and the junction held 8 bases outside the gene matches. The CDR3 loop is CASSFTSGGGLNTDTQYF. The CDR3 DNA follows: TGCGCCAGCAGCTTCACTAGCGGGGGGGGTTTAAACACAGATACGCAGTATTTT.

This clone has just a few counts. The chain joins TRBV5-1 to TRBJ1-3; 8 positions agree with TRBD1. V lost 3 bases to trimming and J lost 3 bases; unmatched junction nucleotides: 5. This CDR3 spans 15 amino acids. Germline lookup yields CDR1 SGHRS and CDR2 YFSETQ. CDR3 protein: CASSYAGGGGNTIYF. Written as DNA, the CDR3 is TGCGCCAGCAGCTACGCAGGGGGCGGTGGAAACACCATATATTTT.

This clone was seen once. CDR3 protein: CASSRGTSGGAGEQFF. Written as DNA, the CDR3 is TGTGCCAGCAGCAGAGGGACTAGCGGGGGGGCGGGTGAGCAGTTCTTC. V and J are TRBV5-4 and TRBJ2-1, with 16 bases matching TRBD2. J lost 9 bases, V lost 4 bases, and 7 bases had no gene match. This CDR3 spans 16 amino acids. Germline CDR1 SGHNT, CDR2 YYREEE (reference sequence).

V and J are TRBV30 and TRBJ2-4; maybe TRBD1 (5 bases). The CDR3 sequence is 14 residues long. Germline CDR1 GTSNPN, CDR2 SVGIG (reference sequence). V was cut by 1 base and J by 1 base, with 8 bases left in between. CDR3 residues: CAWSEGAAKNIQYF. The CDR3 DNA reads TGTGCCTGGAGTGAAGGGGCGGCCAAAAACATTCAGTACTTC.

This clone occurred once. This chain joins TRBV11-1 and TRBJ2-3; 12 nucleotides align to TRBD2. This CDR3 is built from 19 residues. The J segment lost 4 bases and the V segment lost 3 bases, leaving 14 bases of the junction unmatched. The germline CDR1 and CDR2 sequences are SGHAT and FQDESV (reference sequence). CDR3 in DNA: TGTGCCAGCAGCTTGTATTCTAGCGGGGGGGCCGGGGTGGCAGATACGCAGTATTTT. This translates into CASSLYSSGGAGVADTQYF.

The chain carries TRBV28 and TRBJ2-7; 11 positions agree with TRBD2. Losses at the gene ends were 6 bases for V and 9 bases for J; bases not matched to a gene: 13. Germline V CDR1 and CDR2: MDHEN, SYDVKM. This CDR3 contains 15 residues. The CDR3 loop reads CASRPSSSGGRGQYF. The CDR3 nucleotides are TGTGCCAGCAGACCCTCCTCTAGCGGGGGGCGGGGGCAGTACTTC.

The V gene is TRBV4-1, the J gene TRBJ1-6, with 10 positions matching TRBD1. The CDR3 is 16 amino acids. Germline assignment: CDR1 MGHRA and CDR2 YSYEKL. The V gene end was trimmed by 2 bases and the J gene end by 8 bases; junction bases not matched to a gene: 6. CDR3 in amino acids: CASSQFRDRGDSPLHF. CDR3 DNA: TGCGCCAGCAGCCAATTCAGGGACAGGGGCGATTCACCCCTCCACTTT.

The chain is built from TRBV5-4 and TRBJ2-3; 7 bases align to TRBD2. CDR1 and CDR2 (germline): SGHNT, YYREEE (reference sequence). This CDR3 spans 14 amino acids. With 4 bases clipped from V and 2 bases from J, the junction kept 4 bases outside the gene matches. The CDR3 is CASSPSGFTDTQYF. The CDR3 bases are TGTGCCAGCAGCCCTAGCGGCTTCACAGATACGCAGTATTTT.

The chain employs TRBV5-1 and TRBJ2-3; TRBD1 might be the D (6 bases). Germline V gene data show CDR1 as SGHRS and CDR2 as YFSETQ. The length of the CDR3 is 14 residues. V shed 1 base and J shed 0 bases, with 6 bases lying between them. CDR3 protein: CASSLRGSTDTQYF. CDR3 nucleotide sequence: TGCGCCAGCAGCTTGAGGGGGAGCACAGATACGCAGTATTTT.

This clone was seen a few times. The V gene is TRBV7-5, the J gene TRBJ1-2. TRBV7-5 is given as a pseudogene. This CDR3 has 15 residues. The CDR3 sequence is CVRSPREGTDYGYTF. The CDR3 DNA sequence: TGTGTCAGAAGCCCGAGGGAGGGGACTGACTATGGCTACACCTTC.